This entry lists 21 T cell receptor beta chains sequenced from one sample in a study of blood T cell repertoires in COVID-19. Only in-frame clones appear in the TCRdb table, and some are missing; sequencing was by immunoSEQ multiplex PCR. This sample has under 40,000 clones, with just under 95% found just once. Sequenced input: peripheral blood. These TCRs come from a human donor with active COVID-19. The donor label of this sample is uncertain.

CDR3 sequence reads: CASSLVGQGPQPQHF. The CDR3 nucleotides read TGTGCCAGCAGCTTGGTAGGACAGGGTCCTCAGCCCCAGCATTTT. This chain uses TRBV5-6 with TRBJ1-5, with TRBD1 matching over 8 bases. Germline CDR1 reads SGHDT; CDR2 reads YYEEEE. The CDR3 extends over 15 amino acids. J was trimmed by 6 bases and V by 0 bases; bases with no gene match: 5. Variable domain in full (rest from reference TRBV5-6 and TRBJ1-5): DAGVTQSPTHLIKTRGQQVTLRCSPKSGHDTVSWYQQALGQGPQFIFQYYEEEERQRGNFPDRFSGHQFPNYSSELNVNALLLGDSALYLCASSLVGQGPQPQHFGDGTRLSIL.

The chain uses TRBV5-1 and TRBJ2-3; maybe TRBD1 (6 bases). CDR3 length equals 15 residues. V was trimmed by 3 bases and J by 0 bases, leaving 11 bases between them. CDR1 is SGHRS, CDR2 YFSETQ, per germline. The CDR3 DNA is TGCGCCAGCAGCTATTCGGGACATAGCACAGATACGCAGTATTTT. Amino acid sequence: CASSYSGHSTDTQYF. Drawing the rest from reference TRBV5-1 and TRBJ2-3, the complete variable domain is KAGVTQTPRYLIKTRGQQVTLSCSPISGHRSVSWYQQTPGQGLQFLFEYFSETQRNKGNFPGRFSGRQFSNSRSEMNVSTLELGDSALYLCASSYSGHSTDTQYFGPGTRLTVL.

V is TRBV4-2 and J is TRBJ2-1, with 11 bases aligning to TRBD2. CDR1 LGHNA and CDR2 YNFKEQ come from the germline V gene. V was pared by 0 bases and J by 2 bases, with 6 bases of the junction left unmatched. The CDR3 consists of 18 residues. Written as DNA, the CDR3 is TGTGCCAGCAGCCAAGATTCGACTAGCGGGGCCGCCTACAATGAGCAGTTCTTC. This encodes CASSQDSTSGAAYNEQFF.

The chain uses TRBV5-1 and TRBJ2-7, with 8 bases identical to TRBD1. The trim removed 0 bases at V and 2 bases at J, leaving 4 bases unmatched. The germline gives CDR1 SGHRS, CDR2 YFSETQ. There are 15 residues in the CDR3. CDR3 in DNA: TGCGCCAGCAGCTTGGCCGGGACAGGAGCCTACGAGCAGTACTTC. Protein sequence: CASSLAGTGAYEQYF.

The J gene is TRBJ2-1, the V gene TRBV11-3; D is uncertain. Germline V gene lookup returns CDR1 SGHNT and CDR2 YENEEA. Trimming removed 1 base from V and 3 bases from J, with 7 bases in between. CDR3 length equals 14 residues. CDR3 residues: CASSLGHDYNEQFF. CDR3 coding DNA: TGTGCCAGCAGCTTAGGGCACGACTACAATGAGCAGTTCTTC.

This rearrangement joins TRBV5-4 to TRBJ2-6; no clear D. V lost 0 bases, J lost 0 bases, and 7 bases lay in between. Per germline, CDR1 SGHNT and CDR2 YYREEE (reference sequence). The CDR3 loop spans 16 amino acids. The CDR3 region is CASSLDSRSGANVLTF. CDR3 DNA sequence: TGTGCCAGCAGCTTGGACAGCCGCTCTGGGGCCAACGTCCTGACTTTC.

This clone was seen a single time. CDR3 DNA sequence: TGTGCCAGCAGCGAAAAACAGGGACGACATTCTCAAGCTAACTATGGCTACACCTTC. Translating gives CASSEKQGRHSQANYGYTF. The rearrangement links TRBV9 to TRBJ1-2, with D tentatively TRBD1 (6 bases). Trimming removed 3 bases at V and 0 bases at J, with 24 bases between. The CDR3 runs 19 residues. CDR1 is SGDLS and CDR2 is YYNGEE in the germline V gene.

The J gene is TRBJ2-7, the V gene TRBV5-6; D perhaps matches TRBD1 (6 bases). Germline CDR1 and CDR2: SGHDT and YYEEEE. This CDR3 has 17 amino acids. Deletions cut 0 bases from V and 6 bases from J, with 22 bases between. The CDR3 bases are TGTGCCAGCAGCTTGGCTTTACTTTCAGGGGAGTCCCGCGAGCAGTACTTC. Amino acids: CASSLALLSGESREQYF.

This clone showed up just once. The chain is built from TRBV4-3 and TRBJ2-2, with D maybe TRBD1 (5 bases). Per the germline V gene, CDR1 is LGHNA and CDR2 is YSLEER. CDR3 length: 18 residues. V gave up 4 bases and J gave up 1 base, with 19 bases separating them. As DNA, the CDR3 is TGCGCCAGCAGCCCAGGGTTCCTGCAGAGAATGAACACCGGGGAGCTGTTTTTT. This translates into CASSPGFLQRMNTGELFF.

The chain couples TRBV7-9 to TRBJ2-1; D not resolved. V was shortened by 1 base and J by 10 bases, with 8 bases between the two germline ends. Germline lookup yields CDR1 SEHNR and CDR2 FQNEAQ (reference sequence). The CDR3 is 12 residues long. The CDR3, as DNA: TGTGCCAGCAGCTTAGTGTTGGGCGAGCAGTTCTTC. Residues: CASSLVLGEQFF.

A single count supports this clone. The rearrangement links TRBV3-1 (or the pseudogene TRBV3-2) to TRBJ2-3, with a possible D match to TRBD2 (6 bases). Germline V lookup: CDR1 LGHDT, CDR2 YNNKEL (reference sequence). CDR3 length equals 17 residues. V was cut by 4 bases and J by 2 bases, with 19 bases left in between. The DNA for the CDR3 is TGTGCCAGCAGCCCTCAAGGGATAGCGGCTAACACAGATACGCAGTATTTT. Its translation is CASSPQGIAANTDTQYF.

The CDR3 DNA reads TGTGCCAGCAGCTTACCCCCTTTCGATGAGCAGTTCTTC. Amino acid sequence: CASSLPPFDEQFF. The rearrangement uses TRBV7-2 and TRBJ2-1; D uncertain. The CDR3 totals 13 residues. Germline CDR1 is SGHTA and CDR2 is FQGNSA. V shed 2 bases and J shed 8 bases, with 10 bases lying between them.

This clone appeared once. The V and J genes are TRBV7-6 and TRBJ2-2, with D tentatively TRBD1 (6 bases). V lost 5 bases and J 3 bases, leaving 13 bases between the germline ends. This CDR3 has 15 residues. Germline lookup yields CDR1 SGHVS and CDR2 FNYEAQ. CDR3 sequence (DNA): TGTGCCAGCAGCGCCGACAGGCGAGACACCGGGGAGCTGTTTTTT. It yields the protein CASSADRRDTGELFF.

The V call is TRBV2, the J call TRBJ1-4; no firm D call. Germline lookup yields CDR1 SNHLY and CDR2 FYNNEI. V was pared by 0 bases and J by 8 bases, with 4 bases between. This CDR3 contains 12 residues. CDR3 DNA sequence: TGTGCCAGCAGTGAAGCTGTAGAAAAACTGTTTTTT. This translates into CASSEAVEKLFF.

The chain uses TRBV7-2 and TRBJ2-1, with 7 bases that match TRBD2. The CDR3 totals 15 residues. After removal of 2 bases from V and 3 bases from J, the junction contained 4 bases not matched to a gene. Per the germline V gene, CDR1 is SGHTA and CDR2 is FQGNSA. CDR3 protein: CASSLSGTLYNEQFF. The DNA of the CDR3 is TGTGCCAGCAGCTTAAGCGGGACGCTCTACAATGAGCAGTTCTTC. Supplemented by reference TRBV7-2 and TRBJ2-1, the full variable domain reads GAGVSQSPSNKVTEKGKDVELRCDPISGHTALYWYRQSLGQGLEFLIYFQGNSAPDKSGLPSDRFSAERTGGSVSTLTIQRTQQEDSAVYLCASSLSGTLYNEQFFGPGTRLTVL.

The genes are TRBV7-2 and TRBJ1-1; unclear D gene. V lost 5 bases and J 1 base, leaving 11 bases between the germline ends. The CDR3 spans 14 residues. CDR1 is SGHTA, CDR2 FQGNSA, per germline. CDR3 coding DNA: TGTGCCAGCAGCCCCCGCCGGGGGAACACTGAAGCTTTCTTT. Amino acids: CASSPRRGNTEAFF.

CDR3 sequence reads: CSVRTGTNYGYTF. The CDR3 DNA follows: TGCAGCGTCCGGACAGGAACTAACTATGGCTACACCTTC. The gene calls are TRBV29-1 and TRBJ1-2, with 7 bases identical to TRBD1. J gave up 0 bases and V 6 bases, and 4 bases lay outside the gene matches. CDR1 and CDR2 (germline): SQVTM, ANQGSEA. The CDR3 covers 13 residues.

In its sample, this clone was seen a few times. V usage is TRBV7-9 and J usage is TRBJ2-1; 9 bases agree with TRBD2. V lost 0 bases and J lost 8; bases outside the gene matches: 5. Germline V gene sequence: CDR1 SEHNR, CDR2 FQNEAQ (reference sequence). CDR3 length equals 15 residues. CDR3 sequence reads: CASSLAGLALHEQFF. CDR3 DNA: TGTGCCAGCAGCTTAGCGGGACTAGCTCTCCATGAGCAGTTCTTC.

This chain joins TRBV3-1 (or the pseudogene TRBV3-2) and TRBJ2-7; a weak D match, TRBD2 (6 bases). The CDR3 loop spans 16 amino acids. CDR1 is LGHDT and CDR2 is YNNKEL in the germline V gene (reference sequence). V lost 1 base to trimming and J lost 2 bases, with 15 bases between them. CDR3 sequence (DNA): TGTGCCAGCAGCCAAGTCCAACGGGACTCCCCCTACGAGCAGTACTTC. It codes for CASSQVQRDSPYEQYF.

The chain is built from TRBV19 and TRBJ1-1; unclear D gene. There are 12 residues in the CDR3. Per the germline V gene, CDR1 is LNHDA and CDR2 is SQIVND (reference sequence). The germline V and J ends were trimmed by 3 bases and 1 base, with 3 bases remaining between them. Written as DNA, the CDR3 is TGTGCCAGTAGTATCAGGAACACTGAAGCTTTCTTT. Amino acids: CASSIRNTEAFF. Drawing the rest from reference TRBV19 and TRBJ1-1, the complete variable domain is DGGITQSPKYLFRKEGQNVTLSCEQNLNHDAMYWYRQDPGQGLRLIYYSQIVNDFQKGDIAEGYSVSREKKESFPLTVTSAQKNPTAFYLCASSIRNTEAFFGQGTRLTVV.

The V gene is TRBV29-1, the J gene TRBJ2-2, with D possibly matching TRBD1 (6 bases). The germline gives CDR1 SQVTM, CDR2 ANQGSEA. The CDR3 runs to 12 residues. V was pared by 4 bases and J by 6 bases, with 9 bases between. The CDR3 protein is CSVASGAGELFF. Here the CDR3 DNA reads TGCAGCGTTGCATCAGGGGCCGGGGAGCTGTTTTTT.